This T cell receptor beta chain stems from a study of OX40 agonist ivuxolimab in advanced cancers. Study at large: Partial responses occurred in three patients (one hepatocellular carcinoma, two cutaneous melanoma).

Trimming shortened V by 2 bases and J by 4 bases, and 6 bases separated the two germline ends. The CDR3 runs to 14 residues. Germline loops: CDR1 PRHDT, CDR2 FYEKMQ (reference sequence). This clone was seen a few times. Patients with a history of autoimmune disease or on systemic immunosuppression were excluded. Data came from immunoSEQ multiplex PCR; TCRdb stores just in-frame clones and leaves some out. Counted here are more than 65,000 clones, roughly 88% occurring once; the ten biggest clones make up over 0.55%. The V call is TRBV13, the J call TRBJ1-6; D is unresolved. The sequences come from CD4+ or CD8+ T cells sorted from blood, collected in a trial of the OX40 agonist ivuxolimab. This clonotype was obtained from an adult with an advanced solid tumor such as melanoma, head and neck, liver or kidney cancer. CDR3 amino acids: CASSLRSYNSPLHF. The CDR3 region has the DNA TGTGCCAGCAGCTTACGGAGTTATAATTCACCCCTCCACTTT.